What follows are 29 T cell receptor beta chains derived from one specimen sequenced in a study of T cells in Graves' hyperthyroidism and ophthalmopathy. It was RNA transcripts that yielded the amplified TCR beta CDR3 regions. The HTBI primer set was used in a first-round RT-PCR of the TCR CDR3. TCRdb re-analysed the multiplex PCR reads in MiXCR, keeping a single row per CDR3 protein. The sample includes hundreds of thousands of distinct CDR3 sequences, 45% of them seen just once. Material: peripheral blood or thyroid tissue (not recorded which). The receptors were gathered from an adult man with Graves' disease, either hyperthyroidism or ophthalmopathy (not recorded which).

The chain carries TRBV6-1 and TRBJ1-5; D is ambiguous. The CDR3 is 13 amino acids. Germline V lookup: CDR1 MNHNS, CDR2 SASEGT. With 1 base removed from V and 9 bases from J, the gap between germline ends came to 10 bases. The CDR3 DNA is TGTGCCAGCAGTGAAGGGGCCAAGGGGCCCCAGCATTTT. Translated: CASSEGAKGPQHF.

The chain employs TRBV20-1 and TRBJ2-2; perhaps TRBD1 as D (6 bases). The germline gives CDR1 DFQATT, CDR2 SNEGSKA (reference sequence). Trimming pared 0 bases from V and 3 bases from J, leaving 11 bases between. The CDR3 loop spans 15 amino acids. This chain's CDR3 is CSARDWTAHTGELFF. The CDR3 DNA is TGCAGTGCTAGAGATTGGACAGCCCACACCGGGGAGCTGTTTTTT.

V usage is TRBV9 and J usage is TRBJ2-5, with a tentative D call TRBD2 (5 bases). Germline V gene data show CDR1 as SGDLS and CDR2 as YYNGEE. CDR3 length equals 18 residues. V was trimmed by 4 bases and J by 2 bases, leaving 24 bases between them. The CDR3 here is CASSPMLPSEWRQETQYF. The CDR3 DNA reads as TGTGCCAGCAGCCCGATGCTCCCCTCAGAGTGGAGGCAAGAGACCCAGTACTTC.

The V gene is TRBV2, the J gene TRBJ2-3, with TRBD2 matching 7 bases. The V and J ends lost 4 bases and 1 base, in that order; junction bases with no gene match: 2. The CDR3 is 14 amino acids. From germline, CDR1 is SNHLY and CDR2 FYNNEI. This CDR3 reads CASSVREGTDTQYF. CDR3 DNA sequence: TGTGCCAGCAGTGTTCGGGAGGGCACAGATACGCAGTATTTT. Using reference TRBV2 and TRBJ2-3 for the parts outside the CDR3, the full variable domain is EPEVTQTPSHQVTQMGQEVILRCVPISNHLYFYWYRQILGQKVEFLVSFYNNEISEKSEIFDDQFSVERPDGSNFTLKIRSTKLEDSAMYFCASSVREGTDTQYFGPGTRLTVL.

V is TRBV20-1 and J is TRBJ1-1; 9 bases align to TRBD1. Germline V lookup: CDR1 DFQATT, CDR2 SNEGSKA (reference sequence). This CDR3 has 13 amino acids. Trimming took 5 bases from V and 5 from J; bases not matched to a gene: 6. The CDR3 sequence: CSASGTGKTEAFF. In DNA form, the CDR3 reads TGCAGTGCTTCCGGGACAGGGAAAACTGAAGCTTTCTTT.

The V and J genes are TRBV6-1 and TRBJ1-1, with a possible D match to TRBD1 (5 bases). V lost 7 bases and J 4 bases, leaving 16 bases between the germline ends. From germline, CDR1 is MNHNS and CDR2 SASEGT. The CDR3 consists of 14 residues. CDR3 protein: CASTMAGGGTEAFF. In DNA form, the CDR3 reads TGTGCCAGCACCATGGCGGGGGGAGGCACTGAAGCTTTCTTT.

This chain uses TRBV6-1 with TRBJ1-5, with a possible D match to TRBD1 (6 bases). Trimming took 5 bases from V and 3 from J, leaving 17 bases between them. The CDR3 is 16 residues long. CDR1 and CDR2 (germline): MNHNS, SASEGT. CDR3 bases: TGTGCCAGCAGTCTATACCCCGGACAGCCCAATCAGCCCCAGCATTTT. It yields the protein CASSLYPGQPNQPQHF.

About this clonotype itself: One junction end does not reproduce the germline sequence, and a read error may be involved. The chain uses TRBV10-3 and TRBJ1-1, with a tentative D call TRBD1 (6 bases). Germline CDR1 reads ENHRY; CDR2 reads SYGVKD. The CDR3 contains 15 residues. DNA of the CDR3: TGTGCCAGCAGTTCCAGCCAGGGGACGTACACTGAAGCTTTCTTT. It yields the protein CASSSSQGTYTEAFF.

At least ten counts were recorded for this clonotype. The CDR3 sequence: CARGGGSNSPLHF. The CDR3 DNA reads TGTGCCAGGGGGGGGGGAAGCAATTCACCCCTCCACTTT. The chain joins TRBV2 to TRBJ1-6; TRBD1 is a possible D gene (5 bases). Trimming pared 9 bases from V and 7 bases from J, leaving 13 bases between. Germline loops: CDR1 SNHLY, CDR2 FYNNEI. The CDR3 sequence is 13 residues long.

The chain combines TRBV2 with TRBJ1-5; TRBD1 might be the D (5 bases). Trimming left V 9 bases short and J 5 bases short, with 14 bases between. The CDR3 is 13 amino acids. CDR1 SNHLY and CDR2 FYNNEI come from the germline V gene. CDR3: CARGRGGDQPQHF. The DNA of the CDR3 is TGTGCCAGGGGACGGGGCGGAGATCAGCCCCAGCATTTT.

Only a few counts were recorded for this clonotype. The chain carries TRBV20-1 and TRBJ1-1; D unresolved. This CDR3 contains 15 residues. In germline, CDR1 is DFQATT, CDR2 SNEGSKA (reference sequence). The V end was cut by 4 bases, the J end by 4 bases, with 19 bases between. In nucleotides, the CDR3 is TGCAGTGCTAAGGAGGGCGGAGCGGGGATCACTGAAGCTTTCTTT. Translating gives CSAKEGGAGITEAFF.

The rearrangement uses TRBV7-8 and TRBJ1-6; D gene uncertain. V lost 5 bases to trimming and J lost 7 bases, with 15 bases between them. The CDR3 runs 15 residues. Germline CDR1 reads SGHVS; CDR2 reads FQNEAQ. In DNA, the CDR3 is TGTGCCAGCAGCATAGGACTAGCGCCGAATTCACCCCTCCACTTT. It yields the protein CASSIGLAPNSPLHF.

This clonotype turned up a few times. The gene calls are TRBV7-2 and TRBJ1-2, with a tentative D call TRBD1 (5 bases). The CDR3 extends over 13 amino acids. CDR1 is SGHTA, CDR2 FQGNSA, per germline. Between the trimmed V and J ends, which lost 3 bases and 8 bases, there was a span of 13 bases. CDR3 bases: TGTGCCAGCAGCTTGTCCGGGACTCGGGGCTACACCTTC. It encodes CASSLSGTRGYTF.

The gene calls are TRBV7-9 and TRBJ2-7; a weak D match, TRBD2 (7 bases). V shed 6 bases and J shed 2 bases, with 17 bases lying between them. CDR1 is SEHNR, CDR2 FQNEAQ, per germline (reference sequence). The CDR3 has 15 amino acids. The CDR3 here is CASRTTGRDTYEQYF. CDR3 nucleotides: TGTGCCAGCAGAACCACAGGGAGGGATACCTACGAGCAGTACTTC.

In this sample, this clonotype turned up a few times. V is TRBV2 and J is TRBJ2-7; weak D call: TRBD2 (5 bases). Germline V gives CDR1 SNHLY, CDR2 FYNNEI. V was clipped by 6 bases and J by 7 bases, with 13 bases between them. There are 12 residues in the CDR3. The CDR3 loop reads CASSMITGEQYF. In DNA form, the CDR3 reads TGTGCCAGCAGCATGATTACGGGAGAGCAGTACTTC.

Comments on this clonotype: This may stem from a read error, because a much larger clone lies one nucleotide away. This chain links TRBV7-8 with TRBJ1-1; 9 bases agree with TRBD1. The V segment lost 7 bases and the J segment 6 bases; nucleotides outside the gene matches: 9. The CDR3 runs to 14 residues. Germline V gene lookup returns CDR1 SGHVS and CDR2 FQNEAQ. In DNA, the CDR3 is TGTGCCAGCATTCCGGGACAGGGATCTTCTGAAGCTTTCTTT. It specifies CASIPGQGSSEAFF.

In its sample, this clonotype was seen a few times. The chain uses TRBV29-1 and TRBJ1-1; D is perhaps TRBD1 (6 bases). There are 12 residues in the CDR3. Germline CDR1 is SQVTM and CDR2 is ANQGSEA. V was clipped by 6 bases and J by 6 bases, with 14 bases between them. The CDR3 coding sequence is TGCAGCGTCGTTAGGGGGGCTGCTGAAGCTTTCTTT. Protein product: CSVVRGAAEAFF.

In its sample, this clonotype was seen many times. The gene calls are TRBV7-2 and TRBJ2-7; no clear D gene. The CDR3 is 13 residues long. Trimming shortened V by 7 bases and J by 7 bases, and 17 bases separated the two germline ends. The germline V gene encodes CDR1 SGHTA and CDR2 FQGNSA. CDR3 coding DNA: TGTGCCAGCAACTCGGGCCCCGTGGTGGAGCAGTACTTC. It yields the protein CASNSGPVVEQYF.

This clonotype is a singleton in its sample. The chain uses TRBV5-1 and TRBJ2-7, with 7 positions matching TRBD1. The CDR3 runs 13 residues. With 3 bases clipped from V and 3 bases from J, the junction kept 3 bases outside the gene matches. CDR1 is SGHRS, CDR2 YFSETQ, per germline. The CDR3 reads CASSWRQGYEQYF. The CDR3 DNA sequence: TGCGCCAGCAGCTGGAGACAGGGCTACGAGCAGTACTTC.

Worth noting for this clonotype: Its ends do not fully match the called genes, so a read error is possible. V gene TRBV14 combines with J gene TRBJ2-5, with 7 nucleotides matching TRBD1. From germline, CDR1 is SGHDN and CDR2 FVKESK. There are 13 residues in the CDR3. The CDR3 nucleotides read TGTGCCAGCAGCTTACAGGGGCAAGAGACCCAGCACTTC. Translated, it gives CASSLQGQETQHF.

The CDR3 DNA is TGTGCCAGCAGCCCCTTCCAGGGGCCCAACACTGAAGCTTTCTTT. It codes for CASSPFQGPNTEAFF. This sequence joins TRBV25-1 and TRBJ1-1; D is possibly TRBD1 (6 bases). Trimming took 6 bases from V and 2 from J, leaving 16 bases between them. From germline, CDR1 is MGHDK and CDR2 SYGVNS. This CDR3 comprises 15 residues.

V is TRBV29-1 and J is TRBJ2-1; maybe TRBD1 (6 bases). The germline CDR1 and CDR2 sequences are SQVTM and ANQGSEA. Deletions cut 0 bases from V and 10 bases from J, with 13 bases between. This CDR3 is 13 amino acids long. CDR3 region: CSVEDRGSYEQFF. DNA for the CDR3: TGCAGCGTTGAAGACAGGGGATCCTACGAGCAGTTCTTC.

This chain joins TRBV7-9 and TRBJ1-6, with 9 positions matching TRBD1. This CDR3 is built from 17 residues. The junction had 16 bases not matched to a gene; V was cut back by 6 bases and J by 10 bases. Germline CDR1 reads SEHNR; CDR2 reads FQNEAQ (reference sequence). This chain's CDR3 is CASSLDDLQGAGSPLHF. CDR3 nucleotides: TGTGCCAGCAGTTTGGACGACCTACAGGGGGCTGGATCACCCCTCCACTTT.

This chain links TRBV7-2 with TRBJ1-5; 8 nucleotides align to TRBD1. This CDR3 contains 19 residues. CDR1 and CDR2 (germline): SGHTA, FQGNSA. V shed 4 bases and J 3 bases; nucleotides not matched to a gene: 17. The CDR3 DNA follows: TGTGCCAGCAGCTCCTTCAGGGGGCCGTGGGATAGCTACAATCAGCCCCAGCATTTT. This translates into CASSSFRGPWDSYNQPQHF.

The chain is built from TRBV14 and TRBJ2-7; 7 nucleotides line up with TRBD2. The CDR3 consists of 14 residues. The ends lost 3 bases at V and 1 base at J; junction bases unmatched: 3. Per the germline V gene, CDR1 is SGHDN and CDR2 is FVKESK. This CDR3 is CASSQGGDSYEQYF. The CDR3 DNA reads as TGTGCCAGCAGCCAGGGGGGGGATTCCTACGAGCAGTACTTC.

The chain recombines TRBV7-3 with TRBJ2-7; 10 bases map to TRBD2. This CDR3 spans 14 amino acids. The V and J ends lost 8 bases and 0 bases, in that order; junction bases with no gene match: 4. Germline V lookup: CDR1 SGHTA, CDR2 FQGTGA. CDR3 sequence: CASPRTSGSYEQYF. CDR3 in DNA: TGTGCCAGCCCGCGGACTAGCGGCTCCTACGAGCAGTACTTC.

This clonotype was counted between two and nine times. The chain couples TRBV20-1 to TRBJ2-7, with TRBD1 identical over 7 bases. Trimming at V came to 3 bases and at J to 0 bases, leaving 5 bases not matched to a gene. The germline CDR1 and CDR2 sequences are DFQATT and SNEGSKA (reference sequence). This CDR3 spans 14 amino acids. The CDR3 DNA is TGCAGTGCTAGTGGGGGACAGTTCTCCTACGAGCAGTACTTC. Translation: CSASGGQFSYEQYF.

This clonotype was counted once. The chain couples TRBV25-1 to TRBJ1-2; D remains unclear. The CDR3 runs 13 residues. Trimming removed 0 bases at V and 7 bases at J, with 9 bases between. Germline-derived CDR1 and CDR2 are MGHDK and SYGVNS. CDR3 sequence (DNA): TGTGCCAGCAGTGAATATAACAGTCGTGGCTACACCTTC. As protein: CASSEYNSRGYTF.

Turning to this clonotype: The junction shows a germline mismatch at one end, possibly a read error. V gene TRBV29-1 combines with J gene TRBJ1-1, with D perhaps matching TRBD1 (5 bases). Germline V CDR1 and CDR2: SQVTM, ANQGSEA. The CDR3 runs to 9 residues. The CDR3 protein is CSVEDYGTF. The CDR3 DNA sequence: TGCAGCGTTGAAGACTACGGGACTTTT.